A few counts support the clone carrying this T cell receptor beta chain. The target antigen is unknown. The record originates from a study of identical twins. Trimming cost V 5 bases and J 3 bases, with 18 bases left between them. Germline lookup yields CDR1 SGHTA and CDR2 FQGNSA. The CDR3 is 16 residues long. Broader study findings: Modelling approaches yielded underestimates of out-of-frame TCR alpha sharing between monozygotic twins. A lower insertion count was a feature of abundant cord blood beta clonotypes, with no such feature in memory repertoires.

Template switching (which added a universal primer site) was used, and cDNA carried unique molecular identifiers. TCRdb processed the 5' RACE reads anew with MiXCR; each CDR3 protein has one entry. The table records under 1 million distinct CDR3 sequences, approximately 13% of them present only once. Only healthy Caucasians were enrolled as donors. These data were likewise used in another study, on yellow fever vaccine responses in identical twins.

This TCR came from a woman in her late teens or twenties in good health. V is TRBV7-2 and J is TRBJ2-3; D could derive from TRBD1 or TRBD2 (6 bases each). Material for sequencing was PBMCs. Written as DNA, the CDR3 is TGTGCCAGCAGCCAACGACCCGGGGGCCTTACAGATACGCAGTATTTT. The encoded protein is CASSQRPGGLTDTQYF.